The clone carrying this TCR beta chain was seen once. The antigen is not known. These data are taken from a study of PD-1 blockade in classical Hodgkin lymphoma. Study details: Nivolumab was administered to patients intravenously at 3 mg/kg every 2 weeks. Study conclusions and caveats: The study reported lower baseline TCR diversity in newly diagnosed patients than in healthy donors. Partial responders and progressors had significantly lower baseline TCR diversity.

The CDR3 extends over 14 amino acids. Trimming removed 4 bases from V and 0 bases from J, with 9 bases in between. Per the germline V gene, CDR1 is MNHEY and CDR2 is SVGAGI. Following autologous stem cell transplantation, relapse occurred in every patient, and exposure to brentuximab vedotin varied. The data were produced by immunoSEQ multiplex PCR, yet TCRdb's version contains in-frame clones alone and is incomplete. Seen here are tens of thousands of clones, about 89% observed once, and the top ten hold 22%. The clonotype comes from a human donor with classical Hodgkin lymphoma. The gene calls are TRBV6-5 and TRBJ1-2; D is uncertain. The sequencing used peripheral blood mononuclear cells (PBMCs), collected at baseline. CDR3 residues: CASSSILSNYGYTF. The DNA of the CDR3 is TGTGCCAGCAGTTCCATTCTATCTAACTATGGCTACACCTTC.